The present TCR beta chain was sequenced within a study of blood T cell repertoires in COVID-19. Sequenced by immunoSEQ multiplex PCR; TCRdb stores in-frame clones only, minus some. The sample comprises 300,000 to 350,000 clones, 88% of which are singletons, and more than 5% rests with the top ten. The CDR3 runs 15 residues. The V gene end was trimmed by 7 bases and the J gene end by 7 bases; junction bases not matched to a gene: 12. Germline values: CDR1 SNHLY, CDR2 FYNNEI. In terms of age and location, participants ranged from roughly 18 to 90 years and lived in roughly 22 US areas. V and J are TRBV2 and TRBJ1-5; 8 nucleotides match TRBD1. The source material was PBMCs or T cells enriched from blood (not recorded which). The TCR was taken from a man aged 25-45 years who had recovered from COVID-19. The CDR3 region is CASTWLDRGSQPQHF. CDR3 DNA sequence: TGTGCCAGCACTTGGTTAGACAGGGGCAGCCAGCCCCAGCATTTT. Together with reference TRBV2 and TRBJ1-5, the CDR3 gives the full variable domain: EPEVTQTPSHQVTQMGQEVILRCVPISNHLYFYWYRQILGQKVEFLVSFYNNEISEKSEIFDDQFSVERPDGSNFTLKIRSTKLEDSAMYFCASTWLDRGSQPQHFGDGTRLSIL.